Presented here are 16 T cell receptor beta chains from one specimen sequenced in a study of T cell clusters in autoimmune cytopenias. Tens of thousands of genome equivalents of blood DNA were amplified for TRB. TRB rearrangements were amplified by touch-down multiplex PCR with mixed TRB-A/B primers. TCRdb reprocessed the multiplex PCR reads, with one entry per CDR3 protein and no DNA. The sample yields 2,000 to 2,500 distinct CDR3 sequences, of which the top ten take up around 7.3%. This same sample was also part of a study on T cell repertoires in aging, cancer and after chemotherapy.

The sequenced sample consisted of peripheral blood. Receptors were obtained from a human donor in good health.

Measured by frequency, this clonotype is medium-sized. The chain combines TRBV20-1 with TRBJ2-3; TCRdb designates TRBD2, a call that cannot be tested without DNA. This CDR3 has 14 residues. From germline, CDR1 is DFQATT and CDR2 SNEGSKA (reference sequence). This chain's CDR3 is CSASASGGADTQYF.

The CDR3 sequence: CASSLAVAGGHEQFF. The genes are TRBV7-9 and TRBJ2-1; no DNA is available, so the TRBD2 call from TCRdb remains unchecked. From germline, CDR1 is SEHNR and CDR2 FQNEAQ (reference sequence). This CDR3 contains 15 residues.

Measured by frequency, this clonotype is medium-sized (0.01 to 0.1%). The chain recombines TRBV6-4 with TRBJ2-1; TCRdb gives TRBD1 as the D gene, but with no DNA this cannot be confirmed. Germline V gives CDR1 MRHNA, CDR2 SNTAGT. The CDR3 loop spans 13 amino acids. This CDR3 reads CASSDRDFNEQFF.

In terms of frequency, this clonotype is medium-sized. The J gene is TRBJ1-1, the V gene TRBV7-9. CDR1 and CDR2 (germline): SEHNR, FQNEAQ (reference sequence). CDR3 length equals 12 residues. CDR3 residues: CASSLVGSEAFF.

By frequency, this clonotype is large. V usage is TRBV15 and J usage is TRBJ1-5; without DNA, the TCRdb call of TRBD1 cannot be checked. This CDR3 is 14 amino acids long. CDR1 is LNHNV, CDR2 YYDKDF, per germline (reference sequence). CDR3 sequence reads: CATSRQGVGQPQHF.

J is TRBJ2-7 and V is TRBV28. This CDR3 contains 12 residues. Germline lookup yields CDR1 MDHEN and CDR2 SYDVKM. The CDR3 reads CASSPRSYEQYF. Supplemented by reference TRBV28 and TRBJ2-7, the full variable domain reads DVKVTQSSRYLVKRTGEKVFLECVQDMDHENMFWYRQDPGLGLRLIYFSYDVKMKEKGDIPEGYSVSREKKERFSLILESASTNQTSMYLCASSPRSYEQYFGPGTRLTVT.

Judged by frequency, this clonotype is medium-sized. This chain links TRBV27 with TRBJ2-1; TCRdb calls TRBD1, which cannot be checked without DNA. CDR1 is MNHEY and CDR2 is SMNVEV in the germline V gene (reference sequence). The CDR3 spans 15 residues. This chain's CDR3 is CASSLPTGAGHEQFF.

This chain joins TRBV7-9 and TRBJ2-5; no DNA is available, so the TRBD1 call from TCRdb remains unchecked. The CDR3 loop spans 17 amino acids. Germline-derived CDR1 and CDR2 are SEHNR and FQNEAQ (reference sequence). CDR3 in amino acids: CASSLSGIRLSYNEQYF.

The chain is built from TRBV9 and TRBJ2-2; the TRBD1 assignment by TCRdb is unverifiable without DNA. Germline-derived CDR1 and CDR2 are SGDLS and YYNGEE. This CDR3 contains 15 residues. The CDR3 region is CASSLTGAGTGELFF.

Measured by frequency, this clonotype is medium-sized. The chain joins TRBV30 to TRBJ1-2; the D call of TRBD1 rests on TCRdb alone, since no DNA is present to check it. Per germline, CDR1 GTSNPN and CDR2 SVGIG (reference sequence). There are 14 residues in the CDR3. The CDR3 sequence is CAWSAIQGAGGYTF. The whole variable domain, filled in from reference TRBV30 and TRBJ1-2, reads SQTIHQWPATLVQPVGSPLSLECTVEGTSNPNLYWYRQAAGRGLQLLFYSVGIGQISSEVPQNLSASRPQDRQFILSSKKLLLSDSGFYLCAWSAIQGAGGYTFGSGTRLTVV.

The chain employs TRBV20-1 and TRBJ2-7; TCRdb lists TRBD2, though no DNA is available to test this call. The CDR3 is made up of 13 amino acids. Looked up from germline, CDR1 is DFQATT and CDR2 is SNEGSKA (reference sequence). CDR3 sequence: CSARKDSPYEQYF.

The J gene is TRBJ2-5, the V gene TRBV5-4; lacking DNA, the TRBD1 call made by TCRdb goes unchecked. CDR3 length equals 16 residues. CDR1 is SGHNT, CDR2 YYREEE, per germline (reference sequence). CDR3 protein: CASSSAAGGGTETQYF.

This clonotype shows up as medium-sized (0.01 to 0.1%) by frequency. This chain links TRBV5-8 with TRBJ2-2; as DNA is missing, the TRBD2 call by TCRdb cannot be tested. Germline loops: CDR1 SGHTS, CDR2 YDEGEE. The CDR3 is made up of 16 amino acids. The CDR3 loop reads CASSLTGLALTGELFF.

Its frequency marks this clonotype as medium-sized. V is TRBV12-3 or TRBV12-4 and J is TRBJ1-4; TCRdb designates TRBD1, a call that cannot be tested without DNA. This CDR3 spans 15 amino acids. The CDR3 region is CASRHGQGASEKLFF.

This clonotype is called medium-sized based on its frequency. The CDR3 sequence is CASSFNTGHQFAYTF. This chain connects TRBV12-3 or TRBV12-4 to TRBJ1-2; the D gene TCRdb calls, TRBD1, cannot be checked with no DNA. CDR3 length equals 15 residues.

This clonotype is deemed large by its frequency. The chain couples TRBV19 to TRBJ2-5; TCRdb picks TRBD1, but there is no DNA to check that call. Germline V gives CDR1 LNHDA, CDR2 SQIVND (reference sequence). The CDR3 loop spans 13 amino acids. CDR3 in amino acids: CASSIQGWSAQYF.